This T cell receptor beta chain originates from a study of blood T cells in healthy people across ages (dated by TCRdb to between 2015 and 2017). The study in broad terms: Template switching captured roughly one uniquely barcoded TCR beta cDNA molecule per two T cells in model experiments. Age-related changes in TCR beta repertoire diversity were measured in the study by deep sequencing normalized with unique cDNA molecular identifiers. Four age groups were formed from the donors: young (average approximately 17 years), middle-aged (just under 40), aged (about 68) and long-lived (82). Donors of different ages were randomly distributed across sequencing lanes to avoid experimental bias. Two additional independent replicas of 1 million unique cDNA reads from the same blood draw were analyzed for two donors (one aged 18 to 30 and one aged 80 or older). Findings and caveats that apply to the study as a whole: There was a strong correlation between observed TCR beta diversity and the percentage of naive T cells measured by flow cytometry. Compared with the aged group, the long-lived group had more naive CD4+ T cells, fewer expanded clones and increased TCR diversity, suggesting age selection. Estimates of total diversity based on one million sequenced T cells were considered lower bounds and underestimates. Since profiling was done on bulk unsorted PBMCs, naive and antigen-experienced compartments could not be conclusively compared. Because donor CMV infection status was unknown, age-related changes in expanded clonotypes were potentially confounded. As age increased, observed TCR beta diversity per million T cells dropped in a roughly linear way, and a significant reduction was already evident by age 40.

About this clonotype: The antigen it binds to is not known. Base qualities are not recorded, but no much larger clone differs from it by a single base.

Receptor libraries were prepared by 5' RACE. The sequencing machine was an Illumina HiSeq 2500. A second PCR of about 7 to 12 cycles was performed with a sample-barcoded 5' primer and a J-beta primer mix. A template-switch 5' adaptor carrying 12 random nucleotides introduced a unique molecular identifier onto each TCR beta cDNA molecule. At least 3 million CDR3-containing paired-end reads were obtained from each sample. The Mint cDNA synthesis kit, primed by a TRBC-specific oligonucleotide, was used to synthesize first-strand cDNA from all RNA. Following uracil-DNA glycosylase treatment, a first 18-cycle PCR with universal primers M1SS and BC2_uni_R was performed on all cDNA. The original pipeline was this. For normalization, 1 million high-quality reads were randomly selected from each sample, with every read carrying a distinct molecular identifier. Instead of being binned into consensus sequences, reads with shared molecular identifiers were discarded. MiTCR, run with a Q25 quality threshold and the strictest error-elimination algorithm, handled CDR3 identification, clonotype clustering and error correction. A nonparametric unseen species model with Euler transformation was used to estimate lower-bound total TCR beta diversity. TCRdb reran the public reads through fastp at Q25 and MiXCR, keeping productive beta chains. Identical CDR3 proteins give one entry, which carries the most common genes and DNA. The V and J calls were determined by TCRdb, not by the authors. The sample table holds around 1,700,000 distinct CDR3 sequences, of which 28% were seen once. Jointly, the top ten make up more than 6% of the sample.

The donors were a few dozen Caucasian individuals from Russia, aged 6 to 90 years, who were systemically healthy. Approximately 9 milliliters of peripheral blood were collected from each donor into EDTA-treated Vacutainer tubes. PBMCs were isolated by Ficoll-Paque density-gradient centrifugation, with at least 7 million obtained per sample. Total RNA, at least 6 micrograms per sample, was extracted from PBMCs with Trizol reagent. For every donor, flow cytometry on a PBMC aliquot measured the percentage of naive CD45RAhigh/CD27high T cells. CDR1 SGHDN and CDR2 FVKESK were looked up in the germline V gene. Taken from cysteine to phenylalanine, the CDR3 has 15 residues. Only CDR3 DNA remains: 45 bases, in frame from the first base. V has 4 bases trimmed and J has 6 bases trimmed; junction bases matching no gene number 9.

The chain is made from TRBV14 and TRBJ2-1; 7 middle bases align to TRBD2. The sample comprised blood. This clonotype originated in a woman aged 30 to 39 in good health. The nucleotides read TGTGCCAGCAGCCCCCCAAGGGGAGGGGCCAATGAGCAGTTCTTC. This is translated as CASSPPRGGANEQFF.